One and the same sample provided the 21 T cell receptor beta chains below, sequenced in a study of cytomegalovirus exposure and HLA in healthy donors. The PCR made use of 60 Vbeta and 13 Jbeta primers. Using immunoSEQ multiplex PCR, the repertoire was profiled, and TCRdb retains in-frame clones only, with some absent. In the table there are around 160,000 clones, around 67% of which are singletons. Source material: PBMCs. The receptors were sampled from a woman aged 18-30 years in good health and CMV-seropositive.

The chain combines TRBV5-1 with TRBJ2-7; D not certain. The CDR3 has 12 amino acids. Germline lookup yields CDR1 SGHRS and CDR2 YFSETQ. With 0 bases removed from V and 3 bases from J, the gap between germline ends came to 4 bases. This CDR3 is CASSLDNYEQYF. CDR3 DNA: TGCGCCAGCAGCTTGGATAACTACGAGCAGTACTTC.

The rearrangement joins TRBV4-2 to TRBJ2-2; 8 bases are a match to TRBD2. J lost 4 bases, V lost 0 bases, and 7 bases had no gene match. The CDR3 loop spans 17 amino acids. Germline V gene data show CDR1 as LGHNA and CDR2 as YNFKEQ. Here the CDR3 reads CASSQEVTSGITGELFF. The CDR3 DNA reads TGTGCCAGCAGCCAAGAGGTTACTAGCGGTATCACCGGGGAGCTGTTTTTT.

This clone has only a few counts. This CDR3 reads CASRLVRSTEAFF. The CDR3 region has the DNA TGTGCCAGTCGACTCGTCCGCAGCACTGAAGCTTTCTTT. The chain couples TRBV19 to TRBJ1-1; no clear D gene. The CDR3 contains 13 residues. Germline V lookup: CDR1 LNHDA, CDR2 SQIVND (reference sequence). The germline V and J ends were trimmed by 8 bases and 4 bases, with 14 bases remaining between them.

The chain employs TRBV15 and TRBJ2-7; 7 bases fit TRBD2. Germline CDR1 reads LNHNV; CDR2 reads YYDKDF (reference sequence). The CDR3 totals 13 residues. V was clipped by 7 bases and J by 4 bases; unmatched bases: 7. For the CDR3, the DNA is TGTGCCACCACCCAAGCGGGACGATACGAGCAGTACTTC. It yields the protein CATTQAGRYEQYF.

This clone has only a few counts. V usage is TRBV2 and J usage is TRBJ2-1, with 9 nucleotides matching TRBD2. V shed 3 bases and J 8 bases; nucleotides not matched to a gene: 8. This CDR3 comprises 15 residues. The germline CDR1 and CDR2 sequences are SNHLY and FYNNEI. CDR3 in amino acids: CASSDDRGRGHEQFF. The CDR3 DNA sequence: TGTGCCAGCAGTGACGACCGCGGGAGGGGGCATGAGCAGTTCTTC.

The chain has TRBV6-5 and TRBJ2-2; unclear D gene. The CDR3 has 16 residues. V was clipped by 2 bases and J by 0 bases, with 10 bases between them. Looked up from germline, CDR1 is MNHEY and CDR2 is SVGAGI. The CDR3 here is CASSYLPVANTGELFF. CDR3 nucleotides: TGTGCCAGCAGTTACCTTCCCGTAGCGAACACCGGGGAGCTGTTTTTT.

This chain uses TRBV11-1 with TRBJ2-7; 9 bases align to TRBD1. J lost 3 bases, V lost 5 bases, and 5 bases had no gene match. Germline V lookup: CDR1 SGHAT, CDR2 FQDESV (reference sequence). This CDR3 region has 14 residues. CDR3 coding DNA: TGTGCCAGCAGCCCCCGGGACAGGGACTACGAGCAGTACTTC. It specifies CASSPRDRDYEQYF.

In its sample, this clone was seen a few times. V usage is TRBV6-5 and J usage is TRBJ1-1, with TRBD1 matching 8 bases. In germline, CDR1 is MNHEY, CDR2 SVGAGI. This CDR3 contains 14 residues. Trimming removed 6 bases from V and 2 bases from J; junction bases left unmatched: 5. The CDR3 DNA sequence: TGTGCCAGCAGCCCACAGGGGGACAACACTGAAGCTTTCTTT. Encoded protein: CASSPQGDNTEAFF.

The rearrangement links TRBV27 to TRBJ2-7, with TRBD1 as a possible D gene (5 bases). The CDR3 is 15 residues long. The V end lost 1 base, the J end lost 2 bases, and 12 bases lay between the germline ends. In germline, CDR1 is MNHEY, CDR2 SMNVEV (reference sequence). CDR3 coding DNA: TGTGCCAGCAGTTTATATCCAACAGGAGCCTACGAGCAGTACTTC. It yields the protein CASSLYPTGAYEQYF.

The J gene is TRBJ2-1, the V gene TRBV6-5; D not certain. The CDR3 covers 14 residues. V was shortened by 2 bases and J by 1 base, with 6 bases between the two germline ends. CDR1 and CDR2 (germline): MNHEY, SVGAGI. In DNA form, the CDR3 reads TGTGCCAGCAGTTACAGGCGGTCCTACAATGAGCAGTTCTTC. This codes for CASSYRRSYNEQFF.

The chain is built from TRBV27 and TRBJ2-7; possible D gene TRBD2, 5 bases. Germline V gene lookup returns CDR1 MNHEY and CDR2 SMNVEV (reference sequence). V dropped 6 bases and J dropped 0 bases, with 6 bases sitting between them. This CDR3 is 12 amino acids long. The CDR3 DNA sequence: TGTGCCAGCAGGCGGGCCTCCTACGAGCAGTACTTC. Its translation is CASRRASYEQYF.

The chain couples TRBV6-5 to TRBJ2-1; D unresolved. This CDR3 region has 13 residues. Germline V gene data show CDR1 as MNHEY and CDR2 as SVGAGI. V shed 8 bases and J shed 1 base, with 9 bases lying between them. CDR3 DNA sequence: TGTGCCAGCGGAACTAATTCCTACAATGAGCAGTTCTTC. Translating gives CASGTNSYNEQFF.

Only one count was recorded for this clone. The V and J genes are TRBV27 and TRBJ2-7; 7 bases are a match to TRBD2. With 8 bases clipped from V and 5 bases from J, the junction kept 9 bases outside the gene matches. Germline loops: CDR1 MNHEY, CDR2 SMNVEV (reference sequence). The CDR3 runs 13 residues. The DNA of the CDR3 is TGTGCCAGCTCCCGGACTAGGTCCGACGAGCAGTACTTC. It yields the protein CASSRTRSDEQYF.

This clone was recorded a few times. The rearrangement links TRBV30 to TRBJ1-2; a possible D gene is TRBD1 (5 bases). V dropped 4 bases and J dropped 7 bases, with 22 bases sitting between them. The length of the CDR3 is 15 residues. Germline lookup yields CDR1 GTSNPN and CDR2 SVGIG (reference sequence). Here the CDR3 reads CAWTTTGRGTGGYTF. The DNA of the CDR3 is TGTGCCTGGACCACCACGGGGAGGGGAACGGGTGGCTACACCTTC.

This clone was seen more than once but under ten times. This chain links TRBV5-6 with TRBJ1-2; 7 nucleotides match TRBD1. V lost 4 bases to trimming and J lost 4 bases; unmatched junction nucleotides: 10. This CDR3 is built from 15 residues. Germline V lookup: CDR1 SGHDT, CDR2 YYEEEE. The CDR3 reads CASSPWDSLFYGYTF. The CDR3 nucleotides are TGTGCCAGCAGCCCCTGGGACAGCCTCTTCTATGGCTACACCTTC.

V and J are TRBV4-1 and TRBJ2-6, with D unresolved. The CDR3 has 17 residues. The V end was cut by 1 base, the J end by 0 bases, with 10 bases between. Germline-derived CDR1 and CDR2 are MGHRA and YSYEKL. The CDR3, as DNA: TGCGCCAGCAGCCAAGGAGCGCCGGTCTCTGGGGCCAACGTCCTGACTTTC. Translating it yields CASSQGAPVSGANVLTF.

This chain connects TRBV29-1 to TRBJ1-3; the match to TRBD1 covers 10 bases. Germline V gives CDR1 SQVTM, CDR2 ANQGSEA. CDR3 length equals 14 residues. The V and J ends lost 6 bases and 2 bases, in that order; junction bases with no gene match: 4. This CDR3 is CSVGDRGAGNTIYF. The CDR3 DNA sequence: TGCAGCGTGGGGGACAGGGGTGCTGGAAACACCATATATTTT.

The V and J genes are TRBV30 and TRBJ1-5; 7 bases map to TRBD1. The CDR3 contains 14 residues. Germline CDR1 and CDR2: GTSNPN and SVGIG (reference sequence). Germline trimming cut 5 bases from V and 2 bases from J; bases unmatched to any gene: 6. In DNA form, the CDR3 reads TGTGCCTGGTCCGGGACAGCAGGCAATCAGCCCCAGCATTTT. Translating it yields CAWSGTAGNQPQHF.

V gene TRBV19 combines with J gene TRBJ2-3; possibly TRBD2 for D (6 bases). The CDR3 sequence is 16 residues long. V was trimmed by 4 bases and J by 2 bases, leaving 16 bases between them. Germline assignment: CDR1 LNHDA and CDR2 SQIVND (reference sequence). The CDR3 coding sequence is TGTGCCAGTAGTAGAGACCGGGAGTGGCCCACAGATACGCAGTATTTT. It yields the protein CASSRDREWPTDTQYF.

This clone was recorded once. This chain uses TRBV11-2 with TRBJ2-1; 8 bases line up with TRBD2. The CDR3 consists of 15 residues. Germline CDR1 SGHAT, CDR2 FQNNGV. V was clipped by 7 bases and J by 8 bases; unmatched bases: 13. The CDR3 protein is CASKSIPGLADEQFF. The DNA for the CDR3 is TGTGCCAGCAAATCGATACCCGGACTAGCCGATGAGCAGTTCTTC.

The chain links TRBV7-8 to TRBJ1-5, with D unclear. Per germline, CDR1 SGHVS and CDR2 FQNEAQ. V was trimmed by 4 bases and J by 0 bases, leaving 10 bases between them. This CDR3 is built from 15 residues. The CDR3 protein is CASSSRLSSNQPQHF. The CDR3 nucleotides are TGTGCCAGCAGCTCCAGGCTTTCTAGCAATCAGCCCCAGCATTTT.